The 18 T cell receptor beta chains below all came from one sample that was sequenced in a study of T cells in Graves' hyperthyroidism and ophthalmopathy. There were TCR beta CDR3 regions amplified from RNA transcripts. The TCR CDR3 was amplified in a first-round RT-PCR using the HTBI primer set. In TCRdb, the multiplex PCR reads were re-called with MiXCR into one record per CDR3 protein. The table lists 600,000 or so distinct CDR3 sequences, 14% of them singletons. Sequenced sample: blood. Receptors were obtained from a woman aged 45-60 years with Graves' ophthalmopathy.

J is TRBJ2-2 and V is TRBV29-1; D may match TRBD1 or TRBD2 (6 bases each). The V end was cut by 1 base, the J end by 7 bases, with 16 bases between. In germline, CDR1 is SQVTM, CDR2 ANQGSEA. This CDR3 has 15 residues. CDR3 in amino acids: CSVEGHGGRNGELFF. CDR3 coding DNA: TGCAGCGTTGAAGGTCATGGGGGGCGCAACGGGGAGCTGTTTTTT.

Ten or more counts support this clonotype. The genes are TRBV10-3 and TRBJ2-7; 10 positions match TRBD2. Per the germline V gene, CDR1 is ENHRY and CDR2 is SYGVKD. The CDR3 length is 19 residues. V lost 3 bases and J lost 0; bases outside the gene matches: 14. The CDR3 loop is CAISDTSGNSGRHSYEQYF. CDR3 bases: TGTGCCATCAGTGACACCTCGGGTAATAGCGGGAGGCACTCCTACGAGCAGTACTTC.

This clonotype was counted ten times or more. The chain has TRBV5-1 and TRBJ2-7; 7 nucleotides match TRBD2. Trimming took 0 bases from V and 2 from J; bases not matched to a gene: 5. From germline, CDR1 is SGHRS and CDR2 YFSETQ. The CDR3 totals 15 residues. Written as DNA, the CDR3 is TGCGCCAGCAGCTTGGTCGTAGCGGGCGCCTACGAGCAGTACTTC. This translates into CASSLVVAGAYEQYF.

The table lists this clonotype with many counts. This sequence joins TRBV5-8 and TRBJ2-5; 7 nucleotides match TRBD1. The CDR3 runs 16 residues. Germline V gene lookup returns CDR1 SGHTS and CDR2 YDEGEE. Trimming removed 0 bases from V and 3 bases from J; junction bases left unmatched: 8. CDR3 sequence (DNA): TGTGCCAGCAGCTTGGCCTATGGGACAGCGAAAGAGACCCAGTACTTC. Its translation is CASSLAYGTAKETQYF.

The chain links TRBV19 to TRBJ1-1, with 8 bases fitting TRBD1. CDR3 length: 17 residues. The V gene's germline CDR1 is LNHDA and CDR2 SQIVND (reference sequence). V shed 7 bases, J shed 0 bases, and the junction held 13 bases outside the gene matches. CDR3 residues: CASNDSGRGRVNTEAFF. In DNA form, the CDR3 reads TGTGCCAGTAACGACTCGGGCAGGGGGCGCGTGAACACTGAAGCTTTCTTT.

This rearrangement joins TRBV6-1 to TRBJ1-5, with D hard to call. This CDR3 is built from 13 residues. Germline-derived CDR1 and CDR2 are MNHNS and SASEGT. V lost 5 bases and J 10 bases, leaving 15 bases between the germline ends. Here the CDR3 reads CASSPIYTSPQHF. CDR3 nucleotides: TGTGCCAGCAGTCCGATTTATACAAGTCCCCAGCATTTT.

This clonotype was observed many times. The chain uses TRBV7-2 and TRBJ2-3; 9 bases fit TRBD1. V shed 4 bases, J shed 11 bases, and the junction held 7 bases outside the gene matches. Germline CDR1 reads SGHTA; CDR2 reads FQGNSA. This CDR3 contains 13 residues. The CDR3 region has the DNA TGTGCCAGCAGCTCCCAACCGGGACAGGGGCAGTATTTT. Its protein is CASSSQPGQGQYF.

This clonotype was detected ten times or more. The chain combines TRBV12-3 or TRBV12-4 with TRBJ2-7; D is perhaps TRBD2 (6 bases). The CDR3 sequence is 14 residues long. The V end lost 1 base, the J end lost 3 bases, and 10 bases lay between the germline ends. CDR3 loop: CASSLVPGVYEQYF. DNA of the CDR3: TGTGCCAGCAGTTTAGTCCCGGGAGTCTACGAGCAGTACTTC.

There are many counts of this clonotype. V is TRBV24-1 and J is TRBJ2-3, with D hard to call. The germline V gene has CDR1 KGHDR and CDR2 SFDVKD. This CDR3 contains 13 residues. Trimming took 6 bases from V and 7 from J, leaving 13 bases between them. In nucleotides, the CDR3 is TGTGCCACCAGTCTGGGGAACACGCATACGCAGTATTTT. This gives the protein CATSLGNTHTQYF.

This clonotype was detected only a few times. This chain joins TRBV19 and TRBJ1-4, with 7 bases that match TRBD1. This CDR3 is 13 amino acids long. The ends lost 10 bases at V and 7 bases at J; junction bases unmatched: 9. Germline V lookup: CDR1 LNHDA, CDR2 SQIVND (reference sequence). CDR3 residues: CAIGTAGGEKLFF. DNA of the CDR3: TGTGCCATCGGGACAGCTGGGGGTGAAAAACTGTTTTTT.

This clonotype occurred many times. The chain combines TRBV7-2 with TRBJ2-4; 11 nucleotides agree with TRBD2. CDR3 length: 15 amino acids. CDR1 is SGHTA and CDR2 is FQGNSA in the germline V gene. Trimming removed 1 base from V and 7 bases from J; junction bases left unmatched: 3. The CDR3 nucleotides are TGTGCCAGCAGCTTAGTAGGGACTAGCGGCAACATTCAGTACTTC. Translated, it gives CASSLVGTSGNIQYF. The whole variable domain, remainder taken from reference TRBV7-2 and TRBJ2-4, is GAGVSQSPSNKVTEKGKDVELRCDPISGHTALYWYRQSLGQGLEFLIYFQGNSAPDKSGLPSDRFSAERTGGSVSTLTIQRTQQEDSAVYLCASSLVGTSGNIQYFGAGTRLSVL.

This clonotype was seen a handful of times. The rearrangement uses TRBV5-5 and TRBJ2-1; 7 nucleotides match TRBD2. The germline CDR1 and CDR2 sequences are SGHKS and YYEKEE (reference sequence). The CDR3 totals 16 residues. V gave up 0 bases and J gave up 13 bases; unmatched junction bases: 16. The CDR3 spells CASSLGPSGTQRGQFF. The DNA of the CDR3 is TGTGCCAGCAGCTTGGGCCCGAGCGGGACGCAACGTGGTCAGTTCTTC. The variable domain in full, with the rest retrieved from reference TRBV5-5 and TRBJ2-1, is DAGVTQSPTHLIKTRGQQVTLRCSPISGHKSVSWYQQVLGQGPQFIFQYYEKEERGRGNFPDRFSARQFPNYSSELNVNALLLGDSALYLCASSLGPSGTQRGQFFGPGTRLTVL.

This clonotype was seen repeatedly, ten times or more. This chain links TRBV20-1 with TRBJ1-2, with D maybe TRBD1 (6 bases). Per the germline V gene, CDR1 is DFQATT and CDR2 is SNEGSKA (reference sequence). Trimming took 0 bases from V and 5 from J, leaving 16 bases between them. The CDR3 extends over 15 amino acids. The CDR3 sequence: CSARDLTGVSYGYTF. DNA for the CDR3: TGCAGTGCTAGAGACCTGACAGGAGTTAGTTATGGCTACACCTTC.

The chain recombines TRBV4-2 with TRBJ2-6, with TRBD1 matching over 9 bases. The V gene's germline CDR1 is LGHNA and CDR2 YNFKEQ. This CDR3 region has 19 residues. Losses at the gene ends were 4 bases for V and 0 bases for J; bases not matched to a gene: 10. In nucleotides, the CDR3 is TGTGCCAGCAGCCTAGAACCGGGACAGGGTCTCTCTGGGGCCAACGTCCTGACTTTC. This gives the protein CASSLEPGQGLSGANVLTF.

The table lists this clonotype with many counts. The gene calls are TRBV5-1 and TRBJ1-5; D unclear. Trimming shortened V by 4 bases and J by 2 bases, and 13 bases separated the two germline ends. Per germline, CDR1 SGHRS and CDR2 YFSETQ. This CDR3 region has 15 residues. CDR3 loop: CASSVNGKGNQPQHF. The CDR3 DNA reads TGCGCCAGCAGCGTTAACGGGAAGGGCAATCAGCCCCAGCATTTT. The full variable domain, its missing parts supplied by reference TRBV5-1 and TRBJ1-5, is KAGVTQTPRYLIKTRGQQVTLSCSPISGHRSVSWYQQTPGQGLQFLFEYFSETQRNKGNFPGRFSGRQFSNSRSEMNVSTLELGDSALYLCASSVNGKGNQPQHFGDGTRLSIL.

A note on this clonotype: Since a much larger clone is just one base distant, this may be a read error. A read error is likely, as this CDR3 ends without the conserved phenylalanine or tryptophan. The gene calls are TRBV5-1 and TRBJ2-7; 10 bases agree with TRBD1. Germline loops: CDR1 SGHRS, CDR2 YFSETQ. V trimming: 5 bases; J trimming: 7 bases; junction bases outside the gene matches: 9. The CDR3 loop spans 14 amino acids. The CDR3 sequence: CASSPGQGFWEQYI. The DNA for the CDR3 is TGCGCCAGCAGTCCGGGACAGGGGTTTTGGGAGCAGTACATC.

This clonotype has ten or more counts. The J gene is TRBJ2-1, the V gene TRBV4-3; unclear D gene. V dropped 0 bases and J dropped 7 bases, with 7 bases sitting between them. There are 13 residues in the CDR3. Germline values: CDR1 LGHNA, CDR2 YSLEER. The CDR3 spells CASSQEWQNEQFF. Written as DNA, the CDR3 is TGCGCCAGCAGCCAAGAGTGGCAGAATGAGCAGTTCTTC.

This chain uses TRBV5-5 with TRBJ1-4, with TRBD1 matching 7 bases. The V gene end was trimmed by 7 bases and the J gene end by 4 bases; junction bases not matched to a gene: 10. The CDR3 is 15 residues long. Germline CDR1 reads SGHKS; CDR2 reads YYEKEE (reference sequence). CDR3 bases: TGTGCCAGCGACCTTGGGACAGCCATTAATGAAAAACTGTTTTTT. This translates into CASDLGTAINEKLFF.